The text below deals with one T cell receptor (beta chain). This specimen comes from a study of blood T cell repertoires in COVID-19. As for the study in general: Spain, Italy and the United States supplied samples that represented acute and convalescent COVID-19. PBMCs, B-cell-depleted T cells, or T cells were the source of the cDNA or gDNA that made up the material.

As processed by the authors: For nucleated cells, counts were estimated from reference gene primer amplification. Profiled with immunoSEQ multiplex PCR; TCRdb holds only in-frame clones, not every one. V, J and clone size are those of that table, while D and trimming were read from the DNA. The sample holds fewer than 95,000 clones; 70% to 90% are singletons and the top ten take about 0.51%. Trimming stripped 0 bases from V and 0 bases from J, with 6 bases between. The CDR3 is 14 amino acids. Germline V lookup: CDR1 GTSNPN, CDR2 SVGIG (reference sequence). The chain uses TRBV30 and TRBJ1-5; D may be TRBD1 (5 bases). Sequenced input: peripheral blood. The TCR originated in a man aged 60 to 69 with acute or convalescent COVID-19. The CDR3 is CAWSVGVSNQPQHF. CDR3 in DNA: TGTGCCTGGAGTGTAGGGGTTAGCAATCAGCCCCAGCATTTT.